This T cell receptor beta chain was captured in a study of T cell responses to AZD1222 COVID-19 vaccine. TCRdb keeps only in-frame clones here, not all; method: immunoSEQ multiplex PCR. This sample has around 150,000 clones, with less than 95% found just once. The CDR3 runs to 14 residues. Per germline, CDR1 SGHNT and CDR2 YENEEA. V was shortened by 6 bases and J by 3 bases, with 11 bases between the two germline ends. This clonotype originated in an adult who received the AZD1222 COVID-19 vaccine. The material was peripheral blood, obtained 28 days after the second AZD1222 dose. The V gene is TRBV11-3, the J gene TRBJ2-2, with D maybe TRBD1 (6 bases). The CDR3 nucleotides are TGTGCCAGCAGAAGGGACACCTACACCGGGGAGCTGTTTTTT. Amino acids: CASRRDTYTGELFF.